These 27 T cell receptor beta chains share one sample of origin, sequenced in a study of blood T cell repertoires in COVID-19. Data came from immunoSEQ multiplex PCR; TCRdb stores just in-frame clones and leaves some out. The repertoire includes around 190,000 clones, about four fifths of them detected once, and 5% to 8.5% sits in the top ten. Sequencing used peripheral blood. The receptors come from a man in his 70s with active or convalescent COVID-19.

V is TRBV9 and J is TRBJ1-2; possibly TRBD1 for D (6 bases). Germline-derived CDR1 and CDR2 are SGDLS and YYNGEE. The V end lost 3 bases, the J end lost 4 bases, and 19 bases lay between the germline ends. The CDR3 is made up of 16 amino acids. CDR3 residues: CASSAEQGAPVYGYTF. CDR3 nucleotides: TGTGCCAGCAGCGCTGAACAGGGTGCACCTGTCTATGGCTACACCTTC.

The chain has TRBV15 and TRBJ2-1; tentative D call: TRBD2 (5 bases). With 6 bases removed from V and 7 bases from J, the gap between germline ends came to 16 bases. This CDR3 comprises 14 residues. Germline values: CDR1 LNHNV, CDR2 YYDKDF (reference sequence). CDR3 residues: CATRVEAVGNEQFF. CDR3 bases: TGTGCCACCAGAGTGGAGGCAGTTGGGAATGAGCAGTTCTTC. Full variable domain (remainder filled in from reference TRBV15 and TRBJ2-1): DAMVIQNPRYQVTQFGKPVTLSCSQTLNHNVMYWYQQKSSQAPKLLFHYYDKDFNNEADTPDNFQSRRPNTSFCFLDIRSPGLGDTAMYLCATRVEAVGNEQFFGPGTRLTVL.

This chain uses TRBV20-1 with TRBJ2-7; D may be TRBD1 (6 bases). The V gene's germline CDR1 is DFQATT and CDR2 SNEGSKA (reference sequence). The length of the CDR3 is 11 residues. Deletions cut 6 bases from V and 9 bases from J, with 15 bases between. CDR3 sequence reads: CSANSVGGQYF. DNA of the CDR3: TGCAGTGCCAATTCGGTAGGGGGGCAGTACTTC.

This clone was seen a single time. The rearrangement uses TRBV12-5 and TRBJ1-1; 8 nucleotides agree with TRBD1. The CDR3 consists of 18 residues. CDR1 and CDR2 (germline): LGHNT, FRNRAP. The V and J ends lost 5 bases and 0 bases, in that order; junction bases with no gene match: 14. The CDR3 sequence: CASGPRQGSTYMNTEAFF. DNA of the CDR3: TGTGCTAGTGGTCCACGACAGGGGAGCACTTACATGAACACTGAAGCTTTCTTT. The full variable domain, completed using reference TRBV12-5 and TRBJ1-1, is DARVTQTPRHKVTEMGQEVTMRCQPILGHNTVFWYRQTMMQGLELLAYFRNRAPLDDSGMPKDRFSAEMPDATLATLKIQPSEPRDSAVYFCASGPRQGSTYMNTEAFFGQGTRLTVV.

This clone was seen a single time. The chain is built from TRBV6-4 and TRBJ2-3, with D uncertain. The CDR3 has 11 amino acids. V shed 10 bases and J shed 5 bases, with 10 bases lying between them. Germline V gene data show CDR1 as MRHNA and CDR2 as SNTAGT. The CDR3: CAILLLDTQYF. DNA of the CDR3: TGTGCCATCCTACTCCTAGATACGCAGTATTTT.

The chain links TRBV2 to TRBJ2-3; 8 bases are a match to TRBD1. The CDR3 runs 12 residues. Germline CDR1 and CDR2: SNHLY and FYNNEI. The trim removed 6 bases at V and 7 bases at J, leaving 3 bases unmatched. CDR3 nucleotide sequence: TGTGCCAGCAGGGACAGGGCCTATACGCAGTATTTT. It translates to CASRDRAYTQYF.

This chain connects TRBV20-1 to TRBJ2-2, with 9 bases that match TRBD1. The CDR3 extends over 14 amino acids. Per the germline V gene, CDR1 is DFQATT and CDR2 is SNEGSKA (reference sequence). With 3 bases clipped from V and 5 bases from J, the junction kept 4 bases outside the gene matches. DNA for the CDR3: TGCAGTGCTAGTAGCGACAGGGGGACCGGGGAGCTGTTTTTT. It encodes CSASSDRGTGELFF.

The CDR3 protein is CASSLDGGGTNYEQYF. In DNA form, the CDR3 reads TGTGCCAGCAGCTTAGATGGGGGGGGGACAAACTACGAGCAGTACTTC. This rearrangement joins TRBV7-2 to TRBJ2-7; perhaps TRBD2 as D (7 bases). Per germline, CDR1 SGHTA and CDR2 FQGNSA. The CDR3 length is 16 residues. V was pared by 1 base and J by 3 bases, with 16 bases between. The whole variable domain, filled in from reference TRBV7-2 and TRBJ2-7, reads GAGVSQSPSNKVTEKGKDVELRCDPISGHTALYWYRQSLGQGLEFLIYFQGNSAPDKSGLPSDRFSAERTGGSVSTLTIQRTQQEDSAVYLCASSLDGGGTNYEQYFGPGTRLTVT.

The V gene is TRBV11-3, the J gene TRBJ2-1; D is uncertain. CDR1 is SGHNT and CDR2 is YENEEA in the germline V gene. This CDR3 is built from 13 residues. V was cut by 3 bases and J by 2 bases, with 5 bases left in between. CDR3 nucleotides: TGTGCCAGCAGCTTGGCAGCCTACAATGAGCAGTTCTTC. Translated, it gives CASSLAAYNEQFF.

The chain recombines TRBV18 with TRBJ2-7; the match to TRBD1 covers 8 bases. Germline V gene sequence: CDR1 KGHSH, CDR2 LQKENI. V shed 3 bases, J shed 0 bases, and the junction held 7 bases outside the gene matches. This CDR3 is 16 amino acids long. The DNA for the CDR3 is TGTGCCAGCTCACCCCGACAGGGGCTGAGCTCCTACGAGCAGTACTTC. Amino acids: CASSPRQGLSSYEQYF.

This chain uses TRBV9 with TRBJ1-3; TRBD1 matches at 7 bases. Germline assignment: CDR1 SGDLS and CDR2 YYNGEE. The CDR3 has 17 residues. V trimming: 4 bases; J trimming: 3 bases; junction bases outside the gene matches: 13. The CDR3 here is CASSPRAQGVSGNTIYF. The CDR3 DNA sequence: TGTGCCAGCAGCCCACGGGCCCAGGGGGTCAGTGGAAACACCATATATTTT.

This clone has a handful of counts. This chain joins TRBV7-2 and TRBJ2-3; possibly TRBD2 for D (5 bases). V was shortened by 4 bases and J by 6 bases, with 17 bases between the two germline ends. From germline, CDR1 is SGHTA and CDR2 FQGNSA. The CDR3 loop spans 15 amino acids. The CDR3 sequence: CASSSGGWEQDTQYF. In DNA form, the CDR3 reads TGTGCCAGCAGCTCGGGCGGCTGGGAGCAGGATACGCAGTATTTT.

The rearrangement uses TRBV6-5 and TRBJ2-1; 7 nucleotides line up with TRBD2. The V segment lost 8 bases and the J segment 1 base; nucleotides outside the gene matches: 2. Germline V gene data show CDR1 as MNHEY and CDR2 as SVGAGI. This CDR3 contains 13 residues. The DNA of the CDR3 is TGTGCCAGCCGAGCGGGATCCTACAATGAGCAGTTCTTC. It is translated as CASRAGSYNEQFF.

The chain combines TRBV27 with TRBJ2-7; TRBD2 matches at 14 bases. The germline V gene encodes CDR1 MNHEY and CDR2 SMNVEV (reference sequence). The junction had 18 bases not matched to a gene; V was cut back by 7 bases and J by 4 bases. The CDR3 loop spans 19 amino acids. The DNA of the CDR3 is TGTGCCAGCACCCGACGCCGAACGGGACTAGCGGGAGAGGGGTACGAGCAGTACTTC. This codes for CASTRRRTGLAGEGYEQYF.

The V gene is TRBV6-5, the J gene TRBJ2-3, with a possible D match to TRBD1 (5 bases). Germline V CDR1 and CDR2: MNHEY, SVGAGI. Deletions cut 2 bases from V and 2 bases from J, with 11 bases between. The CDR3 spans 15 residues. The CDR3 loop reads CASSYDSTFTDTQYF. The CDR3 DNA is TGTGCCAGCAGTTACGACAGTACCTTCACAGATACGCAGTATTTT.

J is TRBJ1-2 and V is TRBV19, with TRBD1 identical over 8 bases. Germline V gene sequence: CDR1 LNHDA, CDR2 SQIVND (reference sequence). Unmatched junction bases numbered 6, after V lost 4 bases and J lost 8 bases. The CDR3 loop spans 13 amino acids. CDR3 sequence: CASSTIDRGGYTF. In DNA, the CDR3 is TGTGCCAGTAGTACTATCGACAGGGGCGGCTACACCTTC. The full variable domain, completed using reference TRBV19 and TRBJ1-2, is DGGITQSPKYLFRKEGQNVTLSCEQNLNHDAMYWYRQDPGQGLRLIYYSQIVNDFQKGDIAEGYSVSREKKESFPLTVTSAQKNPTAFYLCASSTIDRGGYTFGSGTRLTVV.

CDR3 sequence (DNA): TGTGCCAGCAGTGAGTCAACGGGGGAGCAGTACTTC. Translation: CASSESTGEQYF. This chain uses TRBV25-1 with TRBJ2-7; TRBD2 is a possible D gene (5 bases). Between the trimmed V and J ends, which lost 3 bases and 7 bases, there was a span of 10 bases. Looked up from germline, CDR1 is MGHDK and CDR2 is SYGVNS. This CDR3 has 12 residues.

This clone has just a few counts. The V call is TRBV9, the J call TRBJ1-1; a possible D gene is TRBD1 (5 bases). The CDR3 is 18 residues long. V was shortened by 0 bases and J by 2 bases, with 20 bases between the two germline ends. CDR1 and CDR2 from the germline V gene are SGDLS and YYNGEE. Here the CDR3 DNA reads TGTGCCAGCAGCGTAGCGGCGTCCCGGGGGGATGAAAACACTGAAGCTTTCTTT. This translates into CASSVAASRGDENTEAFF. The full variable domain, completed using reference TRBV9 and TRBJ1-1, is DSGVTQTPKHLITATGQRVTLRCSPRSGDLSVYWYQQSLDQGLQFLIQYYNGEERAKGNILERFSAQQFPDLHSELNLSSLELGDSALYFCASSVAASRGDENTEAFFGQGTRLTVV.

V and J are TRBV24-1 and TRBJ2-3, with TRBD2 matching 13 bases. The CDR3 consists of 21 residues. V lost 0 bases, J lost 6 bases, and 17 bases stayed unmatched. Germline CDR1 and CDR2: KGHDR and SFDVKD. Here the CDR3 reads CATSDLQAPQELAGGLDTQYF. CDR3 DNA: TGTGCCACCAGTGATTTGCAAGCCCCACAGGAACTAGCGGGGGGGCTTGATACGCAGTATTTT.

The rearrangement uses TRBV2 and TRBJ1-1; D is perhaps TRBD1 (6 bases). The CDR3 spans 14 residues. Between the trimmed V and J ends, which lost 4 bases and 1 base, there was a span of 10 bases. Germline V gives CDR1 SNHLY, CDR2 FYNNEI. The CDR3 DNA follows: TGTGCCAGCAGTGGTACAGGGCGGAACACTGAAGCTTTCTTT. It codes for CASSGTGRNTEAFF.

The chain carries TRBV2 and TRBJ2-3; D is ambiguous. Per the germline V gene, CDR1 is SNHLY and CDR2 is FYNNEI. CDR3 length: 14 residues. V lost 8 bases and J 3 bases, leaving 15 bases between the germline ends. The CDR3 DNA reads TGTGCCAGCGGTGGTCGGGTCCGAACAGATACGCAGTATTTT. Protein product: CASGGRVRTDTQYF.

This rearrangement joins TRBV7-9 to TRBJ1-2; maybe TRBD1 (5 bases). Germline V lookup: CDR1 SEHNR, CDR2 FQNEAQ (reference sequence). The CDR3 totals 14 residues. V was clipped by 7 bases and J by 2 bases, with 14 bases between them. The CDR3 region is CASTVGHGNYGYTF. CDR3 in DNA: TGTGCCAGCACAGTTGGACACGGAAACTATGGCTACACCTTC.

This clone was found a few times. V gene TRBV5-1 combines with J gene TRBJ2-3; possible D gene TRBD1, 5 bases. V lost 4 bases and J lost 1, with 13 bases in between. Germline V gives CDR1 SGHRS, CDR2 YFSETQ. This CDR3 comprises 15 residues. The CDR3 coding sequence is TGCGCCAGCAGCACCGCAGGGCTGGGCACAGATACGCAGTATTTT. Residues: CASSTAGLGTDTQYF.

This chain connects TRBV19 to TRBJ1-6; no clear D gene. Trimming took 6 bases from V and 1 from J, leaving 7 bases between them. This CDR3 has 14 amino acids. Per germline, CDR1 LNHDA and CDR2 SQIVND (reference sequence). CDR3 sequence: CASRLTSYNSPLHF. In DNA, the CDR3 is TGTGCCAGTAGGCTAACTTCCTATAATTCACCCCTCCACTTT.

In this sample, this clone turned up a few times. The V gene is TRBV5-6, the J gene TRBJ1-4; weak D call: TRBD1 (6 bases). Per germline, CDR1 SGHDT and CDR2 YYEEEE. V shed 6 bases and J shed 2 bases, with 11 bases lying between them. The CDR3 is 14 amino acids. The CDR3 sequence: CASTQGSTNEKLFF. As DNA, the CDR3 is TGTGCCAGCACCCAGGGGTCCACTAATGAAAAACTGTTTTTT.

The V and J genes are TRBV18 and TRBJ2-3, with 10 bases aligning to TRBD2. The ends lost 3 bases at V and 0 bases at J; junction bases unmatched: 3. CDR1 KGHSH and CDR2 LQKENI come from the germline V gene. This CDR3 is built from 16 residues. CDR3 coding DNA: TGTGCCAGCTCACCGGGGACTAGCGTTAGCACAGATACGCAGTATTTT. Its protein product is CASSPGTSVSTDTQYF.

The chain recombines TRBV10-2 with TRBJ2-3; 14 bases fit TRBD2. Germline V gives CDR1 WSHSY, CDR2 SAAADI. With 4 bases clipped from V and 0 bases from J, the junction kept 6 bases outside the gene matches. This CDR3 region has 18 residues. CDR3 region: CASSGTSGRSPSTDTQYF. The CDR3 DNA is TGCGCCAGCAGTGGGACTAGCGGGAGGAGTCCGAGCACAGATACGCAGTATTTT.